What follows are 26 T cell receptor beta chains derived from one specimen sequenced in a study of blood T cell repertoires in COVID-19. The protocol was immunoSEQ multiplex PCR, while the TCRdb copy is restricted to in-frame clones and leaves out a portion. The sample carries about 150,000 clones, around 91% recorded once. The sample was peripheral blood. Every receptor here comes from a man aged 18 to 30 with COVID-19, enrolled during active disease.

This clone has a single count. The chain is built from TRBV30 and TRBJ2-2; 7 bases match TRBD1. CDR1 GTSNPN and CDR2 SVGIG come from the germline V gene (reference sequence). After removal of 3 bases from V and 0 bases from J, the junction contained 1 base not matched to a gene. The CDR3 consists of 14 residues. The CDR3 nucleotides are TGTGCCTGGAGGACAGGGTCGAACACCGGGGAGCTGTTTTTT. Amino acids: CAWRTGSNTGELFF.

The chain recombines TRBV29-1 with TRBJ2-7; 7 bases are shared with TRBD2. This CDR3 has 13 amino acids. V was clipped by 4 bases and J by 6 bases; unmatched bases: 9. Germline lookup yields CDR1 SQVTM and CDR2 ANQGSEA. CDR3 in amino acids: CSVGVAGVGEQYF. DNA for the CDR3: TGCAGCGTTGGGGTAGCGGGCGTGGGCGAGCAGTACTTC.

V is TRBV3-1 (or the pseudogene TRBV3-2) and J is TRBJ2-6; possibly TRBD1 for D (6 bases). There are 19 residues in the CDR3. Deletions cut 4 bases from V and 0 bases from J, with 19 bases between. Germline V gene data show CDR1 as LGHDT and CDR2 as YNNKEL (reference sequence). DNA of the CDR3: TGTGCCAGCAGCCCACACTTTCCGGGACATCCCTCTGGGGCCAACGTCCTGACTTTC. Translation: CASSPHFPGHPSGANVLTF.

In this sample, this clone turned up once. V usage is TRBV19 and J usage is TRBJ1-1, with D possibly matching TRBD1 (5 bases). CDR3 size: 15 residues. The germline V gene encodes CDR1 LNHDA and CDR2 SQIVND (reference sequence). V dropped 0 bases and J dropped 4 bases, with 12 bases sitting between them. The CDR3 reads CASSIDGGGGTEAFF. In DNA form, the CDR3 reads TGTGCCAGTAGTATAGATGGGGGAGGAGGCACTGAAGCTTTCTTT. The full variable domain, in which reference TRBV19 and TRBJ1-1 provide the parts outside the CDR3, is DGGITQSPKYLFRKEGQNVTLSCEQNLNHDAMYWYRQDPGQGLRLIYYSQIVNDFQKGDIAEGYSVSREKKESFPLTVTSAQKNPTAFYLCASSIDGGGGTEAFFGQGTRLTVV.

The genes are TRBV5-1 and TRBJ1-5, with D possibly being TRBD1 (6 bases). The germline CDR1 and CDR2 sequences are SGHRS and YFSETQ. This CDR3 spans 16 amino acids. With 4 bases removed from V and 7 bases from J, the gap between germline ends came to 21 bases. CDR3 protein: CASSPWTADSGQPQHF. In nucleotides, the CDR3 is TGCGCCAGCAGCCCGTGGACAGCCGATTCGGGGCAGCCCCAGCATTTT.

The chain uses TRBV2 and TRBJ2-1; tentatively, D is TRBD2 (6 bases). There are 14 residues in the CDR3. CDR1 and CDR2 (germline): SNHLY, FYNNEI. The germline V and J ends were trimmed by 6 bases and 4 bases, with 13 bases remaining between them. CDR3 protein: CASREGSHYNEQFF. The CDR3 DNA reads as TGTGCCAGCAGGGAGGGGTCCCATTACAATGAGCAGTTCTTC.

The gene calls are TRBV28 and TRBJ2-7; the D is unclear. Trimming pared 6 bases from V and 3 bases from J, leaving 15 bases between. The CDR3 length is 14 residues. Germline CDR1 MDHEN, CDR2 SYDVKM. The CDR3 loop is CASRTTRRGYEQYF. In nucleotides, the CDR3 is TGTGCCAGCAGAACGACCCGGAGAGGCTACGAGCAGTACTTC. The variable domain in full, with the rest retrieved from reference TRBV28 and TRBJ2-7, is DVKVTQSSRYLVKRTGEKVFLECVQDMDHENMFWYRQDPGLGLRLIYFSYDVKMKEKGDIPEGYSVSREKKERFSLILESASTNQTSMYLCASRTTRRGYEQYFGPGTRLTVT.

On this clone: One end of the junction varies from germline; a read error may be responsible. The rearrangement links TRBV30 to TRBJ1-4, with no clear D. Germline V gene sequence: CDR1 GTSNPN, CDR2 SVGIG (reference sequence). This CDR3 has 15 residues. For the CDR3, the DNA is TGTGCCTGGAGTCTTGACCGATCAACTAATGAAAAACTGCTTTTT. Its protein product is CAWSLDRSTNEKLLF.

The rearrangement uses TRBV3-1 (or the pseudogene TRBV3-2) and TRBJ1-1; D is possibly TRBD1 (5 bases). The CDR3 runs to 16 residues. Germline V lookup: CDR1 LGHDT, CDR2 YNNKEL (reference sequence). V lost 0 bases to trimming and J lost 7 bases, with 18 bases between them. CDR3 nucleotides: TGTGCCAGCAGCCAAGATCTGAGAGGATCGGGGGATGAAGCTTTCTTT. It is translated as CASSQDLRGSGDEAFF.

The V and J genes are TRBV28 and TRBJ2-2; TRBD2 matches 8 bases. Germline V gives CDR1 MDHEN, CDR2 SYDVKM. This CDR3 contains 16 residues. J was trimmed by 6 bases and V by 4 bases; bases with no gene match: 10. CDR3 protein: CASSSLGREEAGELFF. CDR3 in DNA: TGTGCCAGCAGTTCATTGGGGCGGGAGGAGGCCGGGGAGCTGTTTTTT.

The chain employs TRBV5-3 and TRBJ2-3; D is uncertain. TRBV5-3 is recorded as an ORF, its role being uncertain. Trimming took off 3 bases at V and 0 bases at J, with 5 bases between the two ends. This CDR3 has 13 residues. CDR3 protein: CARSSSSTDTQYF. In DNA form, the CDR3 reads TGTGCCAGAAGCTCTTCTAGCACAGATACGCAGTATTTT.

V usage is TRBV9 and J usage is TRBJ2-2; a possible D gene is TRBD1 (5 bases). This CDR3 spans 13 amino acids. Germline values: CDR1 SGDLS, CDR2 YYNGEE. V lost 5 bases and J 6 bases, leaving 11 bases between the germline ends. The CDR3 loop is CASRGPVAGELFF. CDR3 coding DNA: TGTGCCAGCAGGGGGCCCGTGGCCGGGGAGCTGTTTTTT.

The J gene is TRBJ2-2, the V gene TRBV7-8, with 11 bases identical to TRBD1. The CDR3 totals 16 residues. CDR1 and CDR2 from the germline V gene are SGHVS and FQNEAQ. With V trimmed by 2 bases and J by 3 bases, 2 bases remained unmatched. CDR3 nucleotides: TGTGCCAGCAGCTTACGGGACAGGGGGTACACCGGGGAGCTGTTTTTT. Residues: CASSLRDRGYTGELFF.

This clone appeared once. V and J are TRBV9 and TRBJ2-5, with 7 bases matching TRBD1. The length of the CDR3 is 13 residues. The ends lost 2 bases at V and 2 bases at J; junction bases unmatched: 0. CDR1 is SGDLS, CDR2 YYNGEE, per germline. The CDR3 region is CASSVGQQETQYF. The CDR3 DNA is TGTGCCAGCAGCGTGGGACAGCAAGAGACCCAGTACTTC.

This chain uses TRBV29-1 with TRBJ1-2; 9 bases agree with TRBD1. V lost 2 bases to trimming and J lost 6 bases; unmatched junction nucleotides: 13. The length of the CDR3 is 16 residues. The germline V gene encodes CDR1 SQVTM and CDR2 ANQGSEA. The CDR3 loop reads CSVENDRDRVPDGYTF. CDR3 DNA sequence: TGCAGCGTTGAAAACGACCGGGACAGGGTTCCGGATGGCTACACCTTC.

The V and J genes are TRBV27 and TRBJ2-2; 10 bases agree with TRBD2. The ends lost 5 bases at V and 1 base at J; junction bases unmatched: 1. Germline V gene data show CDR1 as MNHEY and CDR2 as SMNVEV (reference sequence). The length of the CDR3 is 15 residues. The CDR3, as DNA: TGTGCCAGCAGTCTAGCGGGAGTGAACACCGGGGAGCTGTTTTTT. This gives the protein CASSLAGVNTGELFF.

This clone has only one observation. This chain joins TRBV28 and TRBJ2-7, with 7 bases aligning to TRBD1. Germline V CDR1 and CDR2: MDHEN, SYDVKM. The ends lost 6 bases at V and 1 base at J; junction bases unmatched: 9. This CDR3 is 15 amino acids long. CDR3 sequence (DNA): TGTGCCAGCAGAACTACAGGGGTTGGGTCCTACGAGCAGTACTTC. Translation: CASRTTGVGSYEQYF.

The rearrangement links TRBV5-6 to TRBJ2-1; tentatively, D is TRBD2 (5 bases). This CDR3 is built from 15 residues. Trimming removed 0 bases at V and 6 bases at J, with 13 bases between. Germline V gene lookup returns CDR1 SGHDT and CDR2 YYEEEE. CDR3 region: CASSLVTGSSNEQFF. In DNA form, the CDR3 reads TGTGCCAGCAGCTTGGTTACGGGGTCTTCCAATGAGCAGTTCTTC. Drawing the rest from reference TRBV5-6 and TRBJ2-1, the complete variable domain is DAGVTQSPTHLIKTRGQQVTLRCSPKSGHDTVSWYQQALGQGPQFIFQYYEEEERQRGNFPDRFSGHQFPNYSSELNVNALLLGDSALYLCASSLVTGSSNEQFFGPGTRLTVL.

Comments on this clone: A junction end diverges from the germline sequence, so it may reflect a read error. This CDR3 reads CASNGARQVYEQYF. The CDR3 DNA sequence: TGCGCTAGCAATGGGGCGCGGCAGGTCTACGAGCAGTACTTC. This chain uses TRBV23-1 with TRBJ2-7; D possibly corresponds to TRBD1 (5 bases). TRBV23-1 is reported as an ORF; its role is uncertain. This CDR3 spans 14 amino acids.

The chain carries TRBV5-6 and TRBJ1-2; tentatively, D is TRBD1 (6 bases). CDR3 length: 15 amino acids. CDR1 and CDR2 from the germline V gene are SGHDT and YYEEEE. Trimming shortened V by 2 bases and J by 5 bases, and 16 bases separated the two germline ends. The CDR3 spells CASSFLTGGRYGYTF. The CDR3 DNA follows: TGTGCCAGCAGCTTCTTGACAGGAGGACGGTATGGCTACACCTTC.

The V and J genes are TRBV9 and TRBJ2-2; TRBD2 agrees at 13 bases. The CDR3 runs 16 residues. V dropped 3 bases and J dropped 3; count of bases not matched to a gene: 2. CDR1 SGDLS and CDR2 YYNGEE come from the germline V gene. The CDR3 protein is CASSGTSGRYTGELFF. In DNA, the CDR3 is TGTGCCAGCAGCGGGACTAGCGGGAGATACACCGGGGAGCTGTTTTTT.

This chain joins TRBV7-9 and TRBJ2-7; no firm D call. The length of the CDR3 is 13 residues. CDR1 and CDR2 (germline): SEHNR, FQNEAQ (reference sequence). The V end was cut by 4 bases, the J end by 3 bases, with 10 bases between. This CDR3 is CASSSRRGYEQYF. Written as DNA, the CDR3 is TGTGCCAGCAGCTCCCGACGCGGCTACGAGCAGTACTTC.

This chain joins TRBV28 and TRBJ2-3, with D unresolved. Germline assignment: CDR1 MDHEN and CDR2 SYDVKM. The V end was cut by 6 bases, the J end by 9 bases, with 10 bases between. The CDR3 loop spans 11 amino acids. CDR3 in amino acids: CASSRGDTQYF. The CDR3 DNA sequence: TGTGCCAGCAGCAGAGGAGACACGCAGTATTTT.

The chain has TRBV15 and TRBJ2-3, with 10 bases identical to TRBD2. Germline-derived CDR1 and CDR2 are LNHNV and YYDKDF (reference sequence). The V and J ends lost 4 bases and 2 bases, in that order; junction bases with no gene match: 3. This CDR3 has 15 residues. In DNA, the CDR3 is TGTGCCACCAGCACAACTAGCGGGATCACAGATACGCAGTATTTT. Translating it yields CATSTTSGITDTQYF.

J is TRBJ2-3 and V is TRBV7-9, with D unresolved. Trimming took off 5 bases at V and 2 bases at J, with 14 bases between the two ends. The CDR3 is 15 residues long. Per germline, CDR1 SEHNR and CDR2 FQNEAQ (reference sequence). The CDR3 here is CASSLGRLHTDTQYF. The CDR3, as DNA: TGTGCCAGCAGCCTCGGTCGACTTCACACAGATACGCAGTATTTT.

The CDR3 sequence is CASSLVGVLYNEQFF. CDR3 bases: TGTGCCAGCAGCTTAGTCGGGGTACTATACAATGAGCAGTTCTTC. The chain employs TRBV7-2 and TRBJ2-1, with D maybe TRBD2 (5 bases). Trimming removed 1 base at V and 4 bases at J, with 11 bases between. The CDR3 loop spans 15 amino acids. Per the germline V gene, CDR1 is SGHTA and CDR2 is FQGNSA.